One T cell receptor (beta chain) is described in this entry. This CDR3 is built from 12 residues. Germline V lookup: CDR1 GTSNPN, CDR2 SVGIG (reference sequence). V lost 4 bases to trimming and J lost 6 bases, with 11 bases between them. This record comes from a study of T cell responses to AZD1222 COVID-19 vaccine. TCRdb's copy holds only in-frame clones and misses some; the assay was immunoSEQ multiplex PCR. The table has about 59,000 clones, about 88% seen once; the top ten hold about 6.3%. This sequence joins TRBV30 and TRBJ2-3, with a possible D match to TRBD1 (5 bases). The sample consisted of peripheral blood, taken 28 days after the second AZD1222 dose. The sequence came from an adult who received the AZD1222 COVID-19 vaccine. The CDR3 DNA sequence: TGTGCCTGGACCTTTGGGGCGGATACGCAGTATTTT. This sequence encodes CAWTFGADTQYF.